This T cell receptor (beta chain) was sequenced during a study of TIL therapy for anti-PD-1-resistant metastatic lung cancer. The wider study: Tumors had a median PD-L1 proportion score of about 6.6%.

This was the immunoSEQ v3 assay. The data were produced by immunoSEQ multiplex PCR, yet TCRdb's version contains in-frame clones alone and is incomplete. The sample consists of tens of thousands of clones, about 69% of them appearing once. Germline CDR1 reads SGHRS; CDR2 reads YFSETQ. V was trimmed by 1 base and J by 2 bases, leaving 6 bases between them. The CDR3 sequence is 13 residues long. Time point of the sample: pre-treatment sample, taken before nivolumab and TIL therapy. The sample holds a few counts of this clone. This clonotype was obtained from a person between 25 and 80 years old with non-small cell lung cancer. This specimen was blood, taken at baseline. The chain carries TRBV5-1 and TRBJ1-1; D remains unclear. The CDR3 spells CASSLPQNTEAFF. CDR3 DNA sequence: TGCGCCAGCAGCTTGCCCCAAAACACTGAAGCTTTCTTT.